This T cell receptor (beta chain) derives from a study of cytomegalovirus exposure and HLA in healthy donors. Germline trimming cut 2 bases from V and 7 bases from J; bases unmatched to any gene: 5. CDR1 and CDR2 (germline): SGHVS, FQNEAQ. The CDR3 consists of 14 residues. TCRdb's copy holds only in-frame clones and misses some; the assay was immunoSEQ multiplex PCR. The sample includes 200,000 to 250,000 clones, approximately 87% seen only once; the top ten take roughly 5.5%. The gene calls are TRBV7-8 and TRBJ1-3; 7 bases are a match to TRBD1. Sequencing input: PBMCs. This sequence was found in a woman aged 18-30 years in good health and CMV-seronegative. The DNA of the CDR3 is TGTGCCAGCAGCTTACAGGGGGTGGTGAACACCATATATTTT. Protein product: CASSLQGVVNTIYF.